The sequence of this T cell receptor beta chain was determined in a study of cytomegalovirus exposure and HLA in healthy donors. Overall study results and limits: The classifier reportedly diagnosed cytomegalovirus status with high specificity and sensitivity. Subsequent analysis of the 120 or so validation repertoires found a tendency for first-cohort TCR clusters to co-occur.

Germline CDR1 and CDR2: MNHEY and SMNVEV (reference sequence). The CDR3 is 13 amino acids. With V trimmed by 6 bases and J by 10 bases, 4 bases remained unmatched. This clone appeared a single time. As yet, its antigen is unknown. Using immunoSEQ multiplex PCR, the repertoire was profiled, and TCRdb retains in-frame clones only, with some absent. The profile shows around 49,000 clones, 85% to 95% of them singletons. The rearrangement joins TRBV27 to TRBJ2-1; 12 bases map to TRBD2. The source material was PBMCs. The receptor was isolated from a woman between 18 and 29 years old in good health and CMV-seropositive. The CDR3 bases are TGTGCCAGCAGCCCCGGACTAGCGGGGGAGCAGTTCTTC. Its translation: CASSPGLAGEQFF.